The present T cell receptor beta chain was sequenced within a study of identical twins. The study's findings and limits: The models systematically underestimated how much out-of-frame TCR alpha was shared in monozygotic twins. For zero-insertion analyses, partial confounding could come from invariant MAIT and iNKT cells. Beta out-of-frame twin sharing showed a weaker excess.

Many counts were recorded for this clonotype. Its target is not known. Unique molecular identifiers were present on the cDNA, which also gained a universal primer site by template switching. One entry per CDR3 protein results from TCRdb running MiXCR on the 5' RACE reads. Seen here are 1.5 million or so distinct CDR3 sequences, around 29% observed once, and the top ten hold approximately 0.29%. The TCR comes from a newborn girl in good health. The sequencing sample was made of cord blood.

CDR3 sequence: CASSQEPGQGYYEQYF. The CDR3 DNA follows: TGCGCCAGCAGCCAGGAACCGGGACAGGGATACTACGAGCAGTACTTC. V gene TRBV4-1 combines with J gene TRBJ2-7; 9 positions agree with TRBD1. Trimming took 3 bases from V and 3 from J; bases not matched to a gene: 9. Germline CDR1 MGHRA, CDR2 YSYEKL. The CDR3 spans 16 residues.